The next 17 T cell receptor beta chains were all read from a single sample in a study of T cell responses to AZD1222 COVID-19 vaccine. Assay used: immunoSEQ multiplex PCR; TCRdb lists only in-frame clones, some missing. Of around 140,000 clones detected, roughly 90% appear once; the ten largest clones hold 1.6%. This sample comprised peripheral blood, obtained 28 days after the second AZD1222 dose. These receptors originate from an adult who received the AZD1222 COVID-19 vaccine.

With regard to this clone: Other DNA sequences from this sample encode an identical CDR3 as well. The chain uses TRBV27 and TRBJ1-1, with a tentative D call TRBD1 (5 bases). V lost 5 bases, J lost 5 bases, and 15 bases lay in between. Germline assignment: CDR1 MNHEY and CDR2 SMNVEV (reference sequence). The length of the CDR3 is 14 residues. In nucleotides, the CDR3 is TGTGCCAGCAGTCCCCTCTCAGGGTCGACTGAAGCTTTCTTT. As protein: CASSPLSGSTEAFF.

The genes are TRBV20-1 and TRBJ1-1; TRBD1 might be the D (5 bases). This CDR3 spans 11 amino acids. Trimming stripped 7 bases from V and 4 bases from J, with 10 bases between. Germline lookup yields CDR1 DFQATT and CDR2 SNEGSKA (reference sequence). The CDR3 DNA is TGCAGTGGCCACGGGGGCACTGAAGCTTTCTTT. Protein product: CSGHGGTEAFF.

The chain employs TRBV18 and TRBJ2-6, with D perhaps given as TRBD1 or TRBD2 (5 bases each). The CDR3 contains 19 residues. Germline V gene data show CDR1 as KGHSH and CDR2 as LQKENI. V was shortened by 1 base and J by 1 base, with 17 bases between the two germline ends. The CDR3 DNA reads TGTGCCAGCTCACCACGGGGACCCTACGGGGAATCTGGGGCCAACGTCCTGACTTTC. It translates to CASSPRGPYGESGANVLTF.

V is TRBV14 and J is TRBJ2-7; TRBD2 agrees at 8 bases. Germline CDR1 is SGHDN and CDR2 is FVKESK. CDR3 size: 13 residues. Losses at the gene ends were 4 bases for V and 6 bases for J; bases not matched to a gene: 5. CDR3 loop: CASSPRGGAEQYV. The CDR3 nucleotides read TGTGCCAGCAGCCCCCGGGGGGGGGCCGAGCAGTACGTC.

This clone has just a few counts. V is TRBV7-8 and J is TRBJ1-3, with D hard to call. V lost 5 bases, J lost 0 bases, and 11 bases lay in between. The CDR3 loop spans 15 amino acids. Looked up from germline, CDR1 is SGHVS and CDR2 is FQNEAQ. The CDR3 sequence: CASSALGHSGNTIYF. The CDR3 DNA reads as TGTGCCAGCAGCGCGTTGGGCCACTCTGGAAACACCATATATTTT.

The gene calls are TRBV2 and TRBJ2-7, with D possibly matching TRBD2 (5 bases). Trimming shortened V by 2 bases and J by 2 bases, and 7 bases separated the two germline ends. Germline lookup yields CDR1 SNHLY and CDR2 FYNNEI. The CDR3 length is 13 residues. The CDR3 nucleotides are TGTGCCAGCAGTGAATCGGGGACCTACGAGCAGTACGTC. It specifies CASSESGTYEQYV.

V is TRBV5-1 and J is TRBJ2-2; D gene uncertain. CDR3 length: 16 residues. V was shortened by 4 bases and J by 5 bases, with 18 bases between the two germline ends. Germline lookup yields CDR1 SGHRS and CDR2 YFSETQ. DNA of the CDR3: TGCGCCAGCAGCAGGGTAGAGGAAGTCGAGACCGGGGAGCTGTTTTTT. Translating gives CASSRVEEVETGELFF.

The CDR3 region has the DNA TGTGCCAGCAGTGCACCCCATCGGGGGCTGGATGAAAAACTGTTTTTT. Its translation is CASSAPHRGLDEKLFF. The V and J genes are TRBV28 and TRBJ1-4, with D perhaps matching TRBD1 (6 bases). The CDR3 has 16 residues. The V end lost 5 bases, the J end lost 6 bases, and 19 bases lay between the germline ends. The V gene's germline CDR1 is MDHEN and CDR2 SYDVKM. The full variable domain, in which reference TRBV28 and TRBJ1-4 provide the parts outside the CDR3, is DVKVTQSSRYLVKRTGEKVFLECVQDMDHENMFWYRQDPGLGLRLIYFSYDVKMKEKGDIPEGYSVSREKKERFSLILESASTNQTSMYLCASSAPHRGLDEKLFFGSGTQLSVL.

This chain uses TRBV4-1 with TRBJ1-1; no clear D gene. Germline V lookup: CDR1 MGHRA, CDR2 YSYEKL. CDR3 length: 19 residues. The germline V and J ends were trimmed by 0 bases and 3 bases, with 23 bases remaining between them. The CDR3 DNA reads TGCGCCAGCAGCCAAGAAAGAAATGGGATATTCGGTCGGGACACTGAAGCTTTCTTT. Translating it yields CASSQERNGIFGRDTEAFF.

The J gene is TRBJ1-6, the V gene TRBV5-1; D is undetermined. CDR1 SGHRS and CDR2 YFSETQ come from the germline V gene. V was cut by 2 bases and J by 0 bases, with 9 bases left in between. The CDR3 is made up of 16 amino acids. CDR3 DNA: TGCGCCAGCAGCTTTGCCGGGAGCTCCTATAATTCACCCCTCCACTTT. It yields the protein CASSFAGSSYNSPLHF.

Here the CDR3 DNA reads TGTGCCAGCACCGACAGGATAAATGGGGCGCCCCAGCATTTT. This gives the protein CASTDRINGAPQHF. This chain uses TRBV2 with TRBJ1-5; the D gene is possibly TRBD1 (6 bases). Germline V gives CDR1 SNHLY, CDR2 FYNNEI. Trimming shortened V by 7 bases and J by 9 bases, and 19 bases separated the two germline ends. The CDR3 covers 14 residues.

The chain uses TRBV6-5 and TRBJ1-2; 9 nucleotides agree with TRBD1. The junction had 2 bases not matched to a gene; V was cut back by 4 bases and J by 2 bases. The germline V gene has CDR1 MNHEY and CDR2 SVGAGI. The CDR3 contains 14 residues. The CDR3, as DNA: TGTGCCAGCAGTTCCGGGACAGGGAACTATGGCTACACCTTC. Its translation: CASSSGTGNYGYTF.

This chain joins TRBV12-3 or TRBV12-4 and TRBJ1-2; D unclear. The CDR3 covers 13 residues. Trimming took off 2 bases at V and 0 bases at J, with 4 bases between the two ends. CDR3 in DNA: TGTGCCAGCAGTTTACTCGCTAACTATGGCTACACCTTC. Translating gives CASSLLANYGYTF.

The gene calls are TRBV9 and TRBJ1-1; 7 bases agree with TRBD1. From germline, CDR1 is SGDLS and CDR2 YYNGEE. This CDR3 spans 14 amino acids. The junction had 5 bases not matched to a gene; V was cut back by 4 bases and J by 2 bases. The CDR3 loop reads CASSPRDSNTEAFF. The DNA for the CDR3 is TGTGCCAGCAGCCCTAGGGACAGCAACACTGAAGCTTTCTTT.

The CDR3, as DNA: TGTGCCAGCAGCCGGGCCGCGGCTGGGGAGCAGTACTTC. This encodes CASSRAAAGEQYF. The chain recombines TRBV11-2 with TRBJ2-7, with D hard to call. The V gene lost 5 bases and the J gene lost 7 bases, with 15 bases spanning the gap. CDR3 length equals 13 residues. Germline V gene sequence: CDR1 SGHAT, CDR2 FQNNGV.

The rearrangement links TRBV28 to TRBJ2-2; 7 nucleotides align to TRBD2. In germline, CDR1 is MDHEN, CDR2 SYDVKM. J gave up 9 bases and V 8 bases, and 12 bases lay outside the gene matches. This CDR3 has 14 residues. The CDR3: CASAGRERVWELFF. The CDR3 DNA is TGTGCCAGCGCGGGGAGGGAACGGGTGTGGGAGCTGTTTTTT.

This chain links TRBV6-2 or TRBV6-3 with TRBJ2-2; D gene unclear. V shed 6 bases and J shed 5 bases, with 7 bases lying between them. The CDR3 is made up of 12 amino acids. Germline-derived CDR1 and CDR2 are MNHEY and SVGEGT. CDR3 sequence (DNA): TGTGCCAGCAGCGAGCAAACCGGGGAGCTGTTTTTT. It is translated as CASSEQTGELFF.